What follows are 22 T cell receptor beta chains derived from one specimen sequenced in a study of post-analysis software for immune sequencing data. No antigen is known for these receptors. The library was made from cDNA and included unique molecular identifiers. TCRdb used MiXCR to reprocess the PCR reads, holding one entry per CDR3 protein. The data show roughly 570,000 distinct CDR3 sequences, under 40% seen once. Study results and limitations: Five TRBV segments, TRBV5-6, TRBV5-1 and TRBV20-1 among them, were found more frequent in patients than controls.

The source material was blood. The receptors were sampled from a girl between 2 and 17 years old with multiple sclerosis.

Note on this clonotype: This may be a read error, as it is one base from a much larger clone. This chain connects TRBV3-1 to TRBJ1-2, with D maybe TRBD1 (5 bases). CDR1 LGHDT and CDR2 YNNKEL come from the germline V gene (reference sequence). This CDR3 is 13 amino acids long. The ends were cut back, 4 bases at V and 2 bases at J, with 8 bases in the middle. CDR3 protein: CASSPKGNYGYTF. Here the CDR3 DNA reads TGTGCCAGCAGCCCGAAGGGGAACTATGGCTACACCTTC.

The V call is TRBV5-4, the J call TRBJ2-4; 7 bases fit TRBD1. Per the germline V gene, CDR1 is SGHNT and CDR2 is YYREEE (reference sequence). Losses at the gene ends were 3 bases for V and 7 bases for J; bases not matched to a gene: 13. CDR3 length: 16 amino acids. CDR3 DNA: TGTGCCAGCAGCTCTCCTGGACAGGACCACAAGAACATTCAGTACTTC. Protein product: CASSSPGQDHKNIQYF.

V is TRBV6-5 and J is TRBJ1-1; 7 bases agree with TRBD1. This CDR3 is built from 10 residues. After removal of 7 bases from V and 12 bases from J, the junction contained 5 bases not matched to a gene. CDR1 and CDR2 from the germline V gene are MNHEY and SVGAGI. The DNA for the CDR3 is TGTGCCAGCACCGACAGGGAAACTTTCTTT. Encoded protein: CASTDRETFF.

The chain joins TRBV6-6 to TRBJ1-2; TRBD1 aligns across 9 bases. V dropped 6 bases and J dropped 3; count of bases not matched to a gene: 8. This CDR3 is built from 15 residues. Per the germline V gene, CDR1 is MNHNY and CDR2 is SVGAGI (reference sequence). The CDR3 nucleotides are TGTGCCAGCAGCAGCGGACAGGGGACGGACTATGGCTACACCTTC. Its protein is CASSSGQGTDYGYTF.

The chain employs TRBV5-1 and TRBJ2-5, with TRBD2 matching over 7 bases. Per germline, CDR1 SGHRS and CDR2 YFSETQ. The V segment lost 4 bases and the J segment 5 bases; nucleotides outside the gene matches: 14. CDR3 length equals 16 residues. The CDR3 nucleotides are TGCGCCAGCAGCGCCGGGACTATCAGAGCCAGGGAGACCCAGTACTTC. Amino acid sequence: CASSAGTIRARETQYF.

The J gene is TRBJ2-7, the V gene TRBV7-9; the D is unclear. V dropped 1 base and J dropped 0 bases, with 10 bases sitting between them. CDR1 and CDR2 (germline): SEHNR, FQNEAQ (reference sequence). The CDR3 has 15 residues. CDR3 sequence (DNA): TGTGCCAGCAGCTTAGGGGTTGGGGACTCCTACGAGCAGTACTTC. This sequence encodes CASSLGVGDSYEQYF.

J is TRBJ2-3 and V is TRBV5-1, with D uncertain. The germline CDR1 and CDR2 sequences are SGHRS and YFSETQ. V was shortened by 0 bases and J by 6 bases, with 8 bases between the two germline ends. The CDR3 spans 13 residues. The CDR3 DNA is TGCGCCAGCAGCTTGGAGTCACTCGATACGCAGTATTTT. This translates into CASSLESLDTQYF. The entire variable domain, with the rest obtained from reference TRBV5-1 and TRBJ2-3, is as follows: KAGVTQTPRYLIKTRGQQVTLSCSPISGHRSVSWYQQTPGQGLQFLFEYFSETQRNKGNFPGRFSGRQFSNSRSEMNVSTLELGDSALYLCASSLESLDTQYFGPGTRLTVL.

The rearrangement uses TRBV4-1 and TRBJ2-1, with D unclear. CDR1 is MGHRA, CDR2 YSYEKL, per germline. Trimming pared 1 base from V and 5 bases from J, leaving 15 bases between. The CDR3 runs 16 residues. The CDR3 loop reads CASSQVLSVGNNEQFF. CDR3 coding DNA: TGCGCCAGCAGCCAAGTTTTAAGCGTAGGTAACAATGAGCAGTTCTTC.

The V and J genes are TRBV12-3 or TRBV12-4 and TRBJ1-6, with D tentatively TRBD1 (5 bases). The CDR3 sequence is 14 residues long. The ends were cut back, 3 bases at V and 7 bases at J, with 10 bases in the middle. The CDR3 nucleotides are TGTGCCAGCAGTTTCGGGGCGAGGAATTCACCCCTCCACTTT. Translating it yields CASSFGARNSPLHF.

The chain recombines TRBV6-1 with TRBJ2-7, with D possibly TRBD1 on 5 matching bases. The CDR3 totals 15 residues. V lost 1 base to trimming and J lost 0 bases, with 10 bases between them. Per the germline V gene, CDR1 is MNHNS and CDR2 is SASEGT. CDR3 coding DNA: TGTGCCAGCAGTGAAGGACAGCATTACTCCTACGAGCAGTACTTC. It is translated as CASSEGQHYSYEQYF.

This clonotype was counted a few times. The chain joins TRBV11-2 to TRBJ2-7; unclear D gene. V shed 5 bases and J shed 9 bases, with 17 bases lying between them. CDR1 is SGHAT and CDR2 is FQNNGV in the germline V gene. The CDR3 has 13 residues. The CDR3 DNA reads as TGTGCCAGCAGCCCCACATACAGATCGGGGCAGTACTTC. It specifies CASSPTYRSGQYF.

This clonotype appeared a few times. CDR3: CASSQEPQKFYGYTF. Here the CDR3 DNA reads TGCGCCAGCAGCCAAGAACCCCAGAAGTTCTATGGCTACACCTTC. The chain couples TRBV4-1 to TRBJ1-2; no reliable D call. The V end lost 0 bases, the J end lost 4 bases, and 12 bases lay between the germline ends. This CDR3 is built from 15 residues. Germline V gives CDR1 MGHRA, CDR2 YSYEKL.

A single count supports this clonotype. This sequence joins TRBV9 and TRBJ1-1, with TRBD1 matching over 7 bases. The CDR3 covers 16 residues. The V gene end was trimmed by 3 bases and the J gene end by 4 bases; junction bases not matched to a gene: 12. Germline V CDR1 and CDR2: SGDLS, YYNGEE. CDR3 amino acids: CASSAQIGGLGTEAFF. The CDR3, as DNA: TGTGCCAGCAGCGCCCAGATAGGGGGCTTAGGCACTGAAGCTTTCTTT.

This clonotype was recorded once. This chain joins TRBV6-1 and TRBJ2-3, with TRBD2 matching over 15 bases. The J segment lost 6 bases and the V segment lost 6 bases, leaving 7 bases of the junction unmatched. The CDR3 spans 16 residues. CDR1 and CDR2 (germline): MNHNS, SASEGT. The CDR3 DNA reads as TGTGCCAGCAGCGACGGACTAGCGGGGGGGGCGGATACGCAGTATTTT. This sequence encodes CASSDGLAGGADTQYF.

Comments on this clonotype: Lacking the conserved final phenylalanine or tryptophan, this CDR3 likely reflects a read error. CDR3 residues: CASSLAGWAETQYL. The CDR3 nucleotides are TGTGCCAGCAGCCTAGCGGGGTGGGCAGAGACCCAGTACCTC. This chain connects TRBV28 to TRBJ2-7; TRBD2 matches at 9 bases. TRBJ2-5 matches the DNA end more closely, so the J call is doubtful. Germline CDR1 is MDHEN and CDR2 is SYDVKM. The CDR3 has 14 residues.

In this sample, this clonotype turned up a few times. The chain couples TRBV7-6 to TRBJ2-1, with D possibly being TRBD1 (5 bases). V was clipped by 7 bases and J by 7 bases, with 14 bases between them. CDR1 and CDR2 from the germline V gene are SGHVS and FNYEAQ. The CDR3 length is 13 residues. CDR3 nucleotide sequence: TGTGCCAGCATGGACACGATGGGGAATGAGCAGTTCTTC. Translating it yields CASMDTMGNEQFF.

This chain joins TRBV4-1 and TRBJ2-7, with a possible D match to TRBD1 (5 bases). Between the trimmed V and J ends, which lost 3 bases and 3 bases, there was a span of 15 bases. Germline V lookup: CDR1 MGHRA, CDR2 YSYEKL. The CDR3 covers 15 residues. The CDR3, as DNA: TGCGCCAGCAGCCACCCTGGGGCAGGGAACTACGAGCAGTACTTC. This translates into CASSHPGAGNYEQYF.

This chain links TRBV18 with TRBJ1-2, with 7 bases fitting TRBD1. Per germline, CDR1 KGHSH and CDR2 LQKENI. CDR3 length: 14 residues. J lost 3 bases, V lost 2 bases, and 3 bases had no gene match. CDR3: CASSPGTAYYGYTF. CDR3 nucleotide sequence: TGTGCCAGCTCACCAGGGACAGCATACTATGGCTACACCTTC.

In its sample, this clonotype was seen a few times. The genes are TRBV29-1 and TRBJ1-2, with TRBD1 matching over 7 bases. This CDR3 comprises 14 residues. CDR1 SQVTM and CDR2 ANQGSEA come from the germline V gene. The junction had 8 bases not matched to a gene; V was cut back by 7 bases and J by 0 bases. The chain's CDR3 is CSARGQATNYGYTF. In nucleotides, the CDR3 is TGCAGCGCCCGTGGACAGGCAACTAACTATGGCTACACCTTC.

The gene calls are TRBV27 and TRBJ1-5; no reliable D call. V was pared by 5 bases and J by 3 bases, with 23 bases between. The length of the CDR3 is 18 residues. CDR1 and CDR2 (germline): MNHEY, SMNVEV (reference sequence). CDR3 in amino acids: CASSPKAIYPIPNQPQHF. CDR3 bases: TGTGCCAGCAGTCCCAAAGCTATTTATCCAATCCCCAATCAGCCCCAGCATTTT.

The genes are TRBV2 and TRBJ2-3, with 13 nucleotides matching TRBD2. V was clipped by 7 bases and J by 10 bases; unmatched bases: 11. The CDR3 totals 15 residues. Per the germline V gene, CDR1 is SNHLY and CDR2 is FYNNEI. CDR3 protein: CASTGTSGGATAQYF. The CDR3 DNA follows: TGTGCCAGCACAGGTACTAGCGGGGGGGCCACGGCGCAGTATTTT.

CDR3 in amino acids: CASVGAPYNEQFF. In DNA, the CDR3 is TGTGCCAGCGTGGGAGCCCCGTACAATGAGCAGTTCTTC. J is TRBJ2-1 and V is TRBV12-3 or TRBV12-4; tentative D call: TRBD2 (5 bases). V lost 8 bases to trimming and J lost 4 bases, with 12 bases between them. This CDR3 region has 13 residues.